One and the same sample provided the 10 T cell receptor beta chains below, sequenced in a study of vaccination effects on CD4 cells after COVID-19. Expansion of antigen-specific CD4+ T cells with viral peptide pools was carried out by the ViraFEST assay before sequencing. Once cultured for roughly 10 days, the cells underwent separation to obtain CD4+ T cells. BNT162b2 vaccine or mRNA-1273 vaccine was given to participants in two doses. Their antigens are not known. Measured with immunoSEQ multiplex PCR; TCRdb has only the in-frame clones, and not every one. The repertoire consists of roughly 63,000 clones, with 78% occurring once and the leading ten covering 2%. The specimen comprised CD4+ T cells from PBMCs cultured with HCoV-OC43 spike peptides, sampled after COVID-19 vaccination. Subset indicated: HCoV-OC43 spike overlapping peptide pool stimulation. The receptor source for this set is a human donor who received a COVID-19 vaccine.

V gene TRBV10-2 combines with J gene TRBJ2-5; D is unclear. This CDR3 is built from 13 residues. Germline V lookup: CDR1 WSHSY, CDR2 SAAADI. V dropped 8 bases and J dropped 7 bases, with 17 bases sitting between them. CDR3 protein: CASGRAQEGTQYF. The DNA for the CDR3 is TGCGCCAGCGGCCGGGCCCAGGAAGGGACCCAGTACTTC.

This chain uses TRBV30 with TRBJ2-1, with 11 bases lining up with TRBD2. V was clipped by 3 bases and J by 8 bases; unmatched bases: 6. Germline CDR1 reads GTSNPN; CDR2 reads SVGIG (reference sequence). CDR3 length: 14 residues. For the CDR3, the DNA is TGTGCCTGGAGGAATAGCGGGGGGGCCTATGAGCAGTTCTTC. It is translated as CAWRNSGGAYEQFF.

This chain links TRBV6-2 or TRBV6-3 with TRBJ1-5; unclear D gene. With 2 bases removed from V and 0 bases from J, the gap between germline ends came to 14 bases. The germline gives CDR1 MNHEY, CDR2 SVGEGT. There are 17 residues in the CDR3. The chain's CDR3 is CASSYPTQTSSNQPQHF. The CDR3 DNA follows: TGTGCCAGCAGTTACCCTACACAGACTTCTAGCAATCAGCCCCAGCATTTT.

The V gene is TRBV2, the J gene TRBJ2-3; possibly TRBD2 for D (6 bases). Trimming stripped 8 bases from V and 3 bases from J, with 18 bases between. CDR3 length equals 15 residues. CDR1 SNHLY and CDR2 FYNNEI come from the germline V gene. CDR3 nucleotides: TGTGCCAGCGGAGTGGTGGGGGGTAGGACAGATACGCAGTATTTT. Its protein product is CASGVVGGRTDTQYF. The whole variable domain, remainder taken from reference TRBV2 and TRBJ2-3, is EPEVTQTPSHQVTQMGQEVILRCVPISNHLYFYWYRQILGQKVEFLVSFYNNEISEKSEIFDDQFSVERPDGSNFTLKIRSTKLEDSAMYFCASGVVGGRTDTQYFGPGTRLTVL.

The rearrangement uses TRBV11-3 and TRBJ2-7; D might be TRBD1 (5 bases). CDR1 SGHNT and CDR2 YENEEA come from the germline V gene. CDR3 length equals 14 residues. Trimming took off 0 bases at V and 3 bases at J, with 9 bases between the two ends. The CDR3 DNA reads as TGTGCCAGCAGCTTAGATGACAGCTACTACGAGCAGTACGTC. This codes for CASSLDDSYYEQYV.

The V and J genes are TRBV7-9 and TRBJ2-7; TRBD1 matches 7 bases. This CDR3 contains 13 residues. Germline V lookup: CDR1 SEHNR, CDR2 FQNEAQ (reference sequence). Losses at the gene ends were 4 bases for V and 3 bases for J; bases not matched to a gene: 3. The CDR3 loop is CASSWDRLYEQYV. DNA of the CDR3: TGTGCCAGCAGCTGGGACAGACTCTACGAGCAGTACGTC.

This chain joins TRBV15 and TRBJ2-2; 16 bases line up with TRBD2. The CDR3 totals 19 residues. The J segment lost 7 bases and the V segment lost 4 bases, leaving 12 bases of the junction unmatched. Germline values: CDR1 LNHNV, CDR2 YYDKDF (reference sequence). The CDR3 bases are TGTGCCACCAGCACCGGGACTAGCGGGGGGGCGTGGAGAGGCGGGGAGCTGTTTTTT. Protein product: CATSTGTSGGAWRGGELFF.

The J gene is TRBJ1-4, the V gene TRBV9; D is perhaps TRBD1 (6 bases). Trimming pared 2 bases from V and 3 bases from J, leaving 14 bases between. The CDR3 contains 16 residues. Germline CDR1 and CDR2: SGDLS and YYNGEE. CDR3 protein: CASSVRGAGANEKLFF. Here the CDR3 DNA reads TGTGCCAGCAGCGTCAGAGGCGCAGGGGCTAATGAAAAACTGTTTTTT.

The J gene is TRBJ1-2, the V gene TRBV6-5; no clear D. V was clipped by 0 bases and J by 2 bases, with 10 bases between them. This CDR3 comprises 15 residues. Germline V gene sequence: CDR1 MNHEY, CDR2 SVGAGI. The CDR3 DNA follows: TGTGCCAGCAGTTACTCGCCTGCAGAGAACTATGGCTACACCTTC. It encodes CASSYSPAENYGYTF.

The CDR3 spells CASTRGGTGGYQPQHF. The CDR3 DNA sequence: TGTGCCAGTACCAGGGGAGGGACAGGGGGCTATCAGCCCCAGCATTTT. The gene calls are TRBV19 and TRBJ1-5; 12 bases fit TRBD1. The J segment lost 5 bases and the V segment lost 7 bases, leaving 9 bases of the junction unmatched. There are 16 residues in the CDR3. CDR1 is LNHDA, CDR2 SQIVND, per germline (reference sequence). Looking up the rest from reference TRBV19 and TRBJ1-5 gives the full variable domain: DGGITQSPKYLFRKEGQNVTLSCEQNLNHDAMYWYRQDPGQGLRLIYYSQIVNDFQKGDIAEGYSVSREKKESFPLTVTSAQKNPTAFYLCASTRGGTGGYQPQHFGDGTRLSIL.